A selection of T cell receptor beta chains follows, all from one sample in a study of T cell repertoires in cytomegalovirus infection. Antigens for these TCRs are unknown. TCRdb re-called the reads through MiXCR, storing one row per CDR3 protein. This repertoire shows about 920,000 distinct CDR3 sequences, around 32% found once; its top ten account for more than 13%. This material consisted of cultured CD8+ T cells from PBMCs, taken from culture after CMV antigen stimulation. The receptors stem from a human donor in good health (CMV status not recorded). Some clones in this sample may be carry-over from other donors' samples. Each CDR3 is given with its conserved first and last residue. The D gene is left open where the match is weak. Only part of the rows carry a size: once, few, many, or a class if the clone is expanded.

J gene	clone size	V gene	D gene	CDR3 protein	CDR3 DNA
TRBJ1-2	NA	TRBV10-3	NA	CAISDPGGYTF	TGTGCCATCAGTGATCCGGGGGGCTACACCTTC
TRBJ2-3	once	TRBV11-2	NA	CASSHPLPGATDTQYF	TGTGCCAGCAGCCACCCACTACCTGGGGCCACAGATACGCAGTATTTT
TRBJ2-1	NA	TRBV10-3	NA	CAFRASNEQFF	TGTGCCTTCAGGGCGAGCAATGAGCAGTTCTTC
TRBJ1-2	NA	TRBV6-5	NA	CASSYFPRADYGYTF	TGTGCCAGCAGTTACTTTCCTAGGGCGGACTATGGCTACACCTTC
TRBJ1-1	NA	TRBV4-1	NA	CASRSPGHTEAFF	TGCGCCAGCAGGAGTCCAGGTCACACTGAAGCTTTCTTT
TRBJ2-1	NA	TRBV2	NA	CASSDPRAALLSNEQFF	TGTGCCAGCAGTGATCCTAGGGCCGCCCTCTTATCCAATGAGCAGTTCTTC
TRBJ2-1	NA	TRBV6-2/TRBV6-3	NA	CASTKGRGPYNEQFF	TGTGCCAGCACTAAGGGGCGGGGGCCTTACAATGAGCAGTTCTTC
TRBJ2-1	few	TRBV4-1	NA	CASSQVPQGLRYDNEQFF	TGCGCCAGCAGCCAAGTTCCACAGGGCCTCAGATACGACAATGAGCAGTTCTTC
TRBJ2-5	few	TRBV5-4	TRBD2	CASTVPAGGQYF	TGTGCCAGCACCGTACCGGCGGGGGGACAGTACTTC
TRBJ2-3	few	TRBV6-2/TRBV6-3	NA	CASSYNYYRDESTDTQYF	TGTGCCAGCAGTTACAACTACTACAGGGATGAGAGCACAGATACGCAGTATTTT
TRBJ2-1	few	TRBV27	TRBD2	CASSFSGGVWEQFF	TGTGCCAGCAGTTTCAGCGGGGGGGTTTGGGAGCAGTTCTTC
TRBJ2-7	NA	TRBV10-3	NA	CAIGAGDYEQYF	TGTGCCATCGGGGCAGGAGATTACGAGCAGTACTTC
TRBJ1-6	NA	TRBV19	TRBD1	CASSVTWTGTGKNSPLHF	TGTGCCAGTAGCGTTACCTGGACAGGGACAGGGAAGAATTCACCCCTCCACTTT
TRBJ1-2	few	TRBV27	NA	CASSLSPAHTSNYGYTF	TGTGCCAGCAGTTTATCGCCAGCCCATACTTCTAACTATGGCTACACCTTC
TRBJ2-1	NA	TRBV6-1	NA	CASTDINEQFF	TGTGCCAGCACCGATATAAATGAGCAGTTCTTC
TRBJ2-3	many	TRBV7-6	TRBD1	CASSFAGTGYADTQYF	TGTGCCAGCAGCTTCGCCGGGACAGGGTACGCAGATACGCAGTATTTT
TRBJ1-1	many	TRBV7-3	NA	CASSLDSGTTEAFF	TGTGCCAGCAGCTTGGACAGCGGTACCACTGAAGCTTTCTTT
TRBJ1-5	few	TRBV7-3	NA	CASNPTPRRPQHF	TGTGCCAGCAACCCCACTCCTCGCCGGCCCCAGCATTTT
TRBJ1-2	few	TRBV19	NA	CASSIVNSLYGYTF	TGTGCCAGTAGTATAGTAAACAGCTTATATGGCTACACCTTC
TRBJ1-1	NA	TRBV4-1	NA	CASSPDGIEAFF	TGCGCCAGCAGCCCTGACGGGATTGAAGCTTTCTTT
TRBJ2-2	few	TRBV6-5	TRBD1	CASSYGSRGPEKSAGELFF	TGTGCCAGCAGTTACGGATCTAGGGGGCCCGAGAAATCCGCCGGGGAGCTGTTTTTT
TRBJ1-2	NA	TRBV6-5	TRBD1	CASSYSISGQIFFGYTF	TGTGCCAGCAGTTACTCGATTTCGGGACAGATTTTCTTTGGCTACACCTTC